Each of the 7 T cell receptor beta chains below was sequenced from the same sample in a study of T cell repertoires in cytomegalovirus infection. MiXCR was run by TCRdb on the reads, yielding one entry per CDR3 protein. The top ten clones hold around an eighth of a sample with roughly 920,000 distinct CDR3 sequences, 31% of them seen once. These receptors have no identified antigens. This specimen was cultured CD8+ T cells from PBMCs, taken from culture after CMV antigen stimulation. Receptor source: a human donor in good health (CMV status not recorded). Some clones in this sample may be carry-over from other donors' samples.

On this clonotype itself: A read error may produce the germline difference seen at one junction end. The V gene is TRBV7-9, the J gene TRBJ2-7; the D gene is possibly TRBD1 (5 bases). Germline V gene lookup returns CDR1 SEHNR and CDR2 FQNEAQ (reference sequence). CDR3 length equals 12 residues. This chain's CDR3 is CANSSRAYEQYF. For the CDR3, the DNA is TGTGCCAACAGCTCCAGGGCATACGAGCAGTACTTC. Combining the CDR3 with reference TRBV7-9 and TRBJ2-7 gives the whole variable domain DTGVSQNPRHKITKRGQNVTFRCDPISEHNRLYWYRQTLGQGPEFLTYFQNEAQLEKSRLLSDRFSAERPKGSFSTLEIQRTEQGDSAMYLCANSSRAYEQYFGPGTRLTVT.

The table lists this clonotype with a few counts. The rearrangement links TRBV27 to TRBJ2-1, with D unclear. The ends were cut back, 0 bases at V and 6 bases at J, with 9 bases in the middle. This CDR3 contains 14 residues. Germline V gene lookup returns CDR1 MNHEY and CDR2 SMNVEV (reference sequence). This CDR3 is CASSLSLYSNEQFF. The CDR3 DNA reads TGTGCCAGCAGTTTATCCTTATACAGCAATGAGCAGTTCTTC.

V usage is TRBV28 and J usage is TRBJ1-3, with 7 bases that match TRBD1. The CDR3 has 18 amino acids. Germline CDR1 is MDHEN and CDR2 is SYDVKM. Germline trimming cut 4 bases from V and 0 bases from J; bases unmatched to any gene: 12. CDR3: CASSSRTGTETSGNTIYF. The CDR3 region has the DNA TGTGCCAGCAGTTCCCGAACCGGGACAGAGACCTCTGGAAACACCATATATTTT.

This chain uses TRBV6-2 or TRBV6-3 with TRBJ1-2, with D possibly being TRBD1 (5 bases). This CDR3 region has 15 residues. Germline V gene lookup returns CDR1 MNHEY and CDR2 SVGEGT. Deletions cut 0 bases from V and 8 bases from J, with 16 bases between. The CDR3 sequence: CASSYSSRDPLGYTF. The CDR3 region has the DNA TGTGCCAGCAGTTACTCGTCCCGGGACCCTCTCGGCTACACCTTC.

CDR3 DNA: TGTGCCAGCAGACCTAGCGGGGGAGTATACACCGGGGAGCTGTTTTTT. Its protein product is CASRPSGGVYTGELFF. This chain links TRBV11-2 with TRBJ2-2; 10 bases map to TRBD2. Per the germline V gene, CDR1 is SGHAT and CDR2 is FQNNGV. The trim removed 6 bases at V and 3 bases at J, leaving 7 bases unmatched. This CDR3 is built from 16 residues.

This chain joins TRBV12-3 or TRBV12-4 and TRBJ2-7; a weak D match, TRBD2 (7 bases). Trimming took off 7 bases at V and 5 bases at J, with 15 bases between the two ends. The CDR3 runs to 13 residues. The chain's CDR3 is CASKGGQGDEQYF. Written as DNA, the CDR3 is TGTGCCAGCAAGGGGGGGCAAGGAGACGAGCAGTACTTC.

The rearrangement joins TRBV11-2 to TRBJ1-1; 7 bases are a match to TRBD1. Germline loops: CDR1 SGHAT, CDR2 FQNNGV. The V gene end was trimmed by 3 bases and the J gene end by 1 base; junction bases not matched to a gene: 8. CDR3 length: 16 amino acids. CDR3 DNA sequence: TGTGCCAGCAGCTTCCCGACAGGGCCCTCGAACACTGAAGCTTTCTTT. It encodes CASSFPTGPSNTEAFF.